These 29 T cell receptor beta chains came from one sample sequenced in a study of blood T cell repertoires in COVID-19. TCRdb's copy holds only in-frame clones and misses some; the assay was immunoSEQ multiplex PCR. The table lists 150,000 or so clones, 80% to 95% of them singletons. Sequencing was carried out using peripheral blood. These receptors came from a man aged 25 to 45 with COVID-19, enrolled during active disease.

The CDR3 reads CASTQGDRVGNTIYF. The CDR3 DNA reads as TGCGCCAGCACACAGGGGGACAGGGTTGGAAACACCATATATTTT. V and J are TRBV5-1 and TRBJ1-3; 9 positions agree with TRBD1. The CDR3 loop spans 15 amino acids. Germline CDR1 SGHRS, CDR2 YFSETQ. J lost 3 bases, V lost 6 bases, and 7 bases had no gene match.

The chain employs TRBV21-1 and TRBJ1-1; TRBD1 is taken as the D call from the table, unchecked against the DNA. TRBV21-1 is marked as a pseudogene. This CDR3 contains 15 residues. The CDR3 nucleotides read TGTGCCAGCAGCACAACAGGGAAATTGAACACTGAAGCTTTCTTT. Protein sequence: CASSTTGKLNTEAFF.

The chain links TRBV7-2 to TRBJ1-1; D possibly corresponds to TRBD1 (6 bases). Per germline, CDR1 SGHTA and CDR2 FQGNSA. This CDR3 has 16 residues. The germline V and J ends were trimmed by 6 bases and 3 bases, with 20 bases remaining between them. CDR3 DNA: TGTGCCAGCAGTTTAACCGGGACACAGAAGGACACTGAAGCTTTCTTT. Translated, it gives CASSLTGTQKDTEAFF.

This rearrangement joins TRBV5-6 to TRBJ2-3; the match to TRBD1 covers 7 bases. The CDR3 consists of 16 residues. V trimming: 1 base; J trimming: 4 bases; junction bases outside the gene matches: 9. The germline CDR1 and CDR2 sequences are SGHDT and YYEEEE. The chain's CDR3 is CASSLYGAQGADTQYF. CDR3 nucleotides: TGTGCCAGCAGCTTGTACGGGGCCCAGGGGGCAGATACGCAGTATTTT.

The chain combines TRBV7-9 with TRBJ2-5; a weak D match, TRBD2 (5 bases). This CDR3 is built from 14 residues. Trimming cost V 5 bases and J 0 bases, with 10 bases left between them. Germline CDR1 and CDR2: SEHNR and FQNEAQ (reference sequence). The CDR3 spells CASSPDGNQETQYF. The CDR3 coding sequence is TGTGCCAGCAGCCCCGACGGGAACCAAGAGACCCAGTACTTC. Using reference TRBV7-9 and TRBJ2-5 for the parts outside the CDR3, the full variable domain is DTGVSQNPRHKITKRGQNVTFRCDPISEHNRLYWYRQTLGQGPEFLTYFQNEAQLEKSRLLSDRFSAERPKGSFSTLEIQRTEQGDSAMYLCASSPDGNQETQYFGPGTRLLVL.

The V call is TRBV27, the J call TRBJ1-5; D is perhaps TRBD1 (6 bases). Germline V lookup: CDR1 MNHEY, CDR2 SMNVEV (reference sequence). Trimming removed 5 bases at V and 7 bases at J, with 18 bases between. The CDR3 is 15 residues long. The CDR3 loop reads CASSHPQGFSQPQHF. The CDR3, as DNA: TGTGCCAGCAGTCATCCACAGGGATTCAGCCAGCCCCAGCATTTT.

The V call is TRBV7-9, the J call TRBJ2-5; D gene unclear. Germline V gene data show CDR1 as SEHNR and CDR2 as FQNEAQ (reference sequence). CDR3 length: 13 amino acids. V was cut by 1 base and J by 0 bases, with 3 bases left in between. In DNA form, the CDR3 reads TGTGCCAGCAGCTTAGACTACCAAGAGACCCAGTACTTC. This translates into CASSLDYQETQYF.

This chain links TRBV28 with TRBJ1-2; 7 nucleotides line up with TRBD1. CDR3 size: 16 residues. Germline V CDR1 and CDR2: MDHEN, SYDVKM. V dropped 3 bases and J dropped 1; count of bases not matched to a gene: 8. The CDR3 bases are TGTGCCAGCAGTTTTCCAGGACAGGTCCTTAACTATGGCTACACCTTC. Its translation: CASSFPGQVLNYGYTF.

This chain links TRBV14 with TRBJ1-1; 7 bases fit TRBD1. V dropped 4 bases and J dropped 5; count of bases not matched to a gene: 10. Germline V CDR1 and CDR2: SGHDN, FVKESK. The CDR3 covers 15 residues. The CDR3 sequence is CASSLLDREQTEAFF. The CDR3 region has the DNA TGTGCCAGCAGCCTACTCGACAGGGAACAAACTGAAGCTTTCTTT.

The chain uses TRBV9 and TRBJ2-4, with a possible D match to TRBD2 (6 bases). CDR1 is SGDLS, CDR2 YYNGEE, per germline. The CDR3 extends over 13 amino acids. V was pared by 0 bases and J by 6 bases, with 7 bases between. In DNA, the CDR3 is TGTGCCAGCAGCGTAGTGGGGGGAAACATTCAGTACTTC. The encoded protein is CASSVVGGNIQYF.

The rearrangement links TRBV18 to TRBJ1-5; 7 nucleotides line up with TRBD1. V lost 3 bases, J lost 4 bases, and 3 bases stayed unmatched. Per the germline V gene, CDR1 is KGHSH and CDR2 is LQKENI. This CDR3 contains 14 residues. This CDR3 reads CASSPGTVNQPQHF. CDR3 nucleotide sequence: TGTGCCAGCTCACCGGGGACAGTTAATCAGCCCCAGCATTTT.

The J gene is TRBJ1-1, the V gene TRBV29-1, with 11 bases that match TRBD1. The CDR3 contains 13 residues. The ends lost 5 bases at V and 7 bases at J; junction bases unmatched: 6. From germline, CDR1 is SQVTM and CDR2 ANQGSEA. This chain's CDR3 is CSVFGQGAVEAFF. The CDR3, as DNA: TGCAGCGTTTTCGGACAGGGGGCGGTTGAAGCTTTCTTT. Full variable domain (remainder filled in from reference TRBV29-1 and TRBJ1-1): SAVISQKPSRDICQRGTSLTIQCQVDSQVTMMFWYRQQPGQSLTLIATANQGSEATYESGFVIDKFPISRPNLTFSTLTVSNMSPEDSSIYLCSVFGQGAVEAFFGQGTRLTVV.

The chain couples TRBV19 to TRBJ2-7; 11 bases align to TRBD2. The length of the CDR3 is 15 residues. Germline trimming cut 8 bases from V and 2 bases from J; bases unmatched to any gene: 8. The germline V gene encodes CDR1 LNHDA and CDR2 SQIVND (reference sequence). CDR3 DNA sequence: TGTGCCAGTTCCCCTAGCGGGAGGCCTACCTACGAGCAGTACTTC. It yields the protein CASSPSGRPTYEQYF.

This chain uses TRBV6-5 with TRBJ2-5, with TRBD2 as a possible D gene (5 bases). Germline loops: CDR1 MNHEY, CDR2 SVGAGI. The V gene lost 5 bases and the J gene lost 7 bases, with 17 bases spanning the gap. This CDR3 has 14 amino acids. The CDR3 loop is CASSPPGVRGTQYF. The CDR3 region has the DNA TGTGCCAGCAGTCCGCCCGGGGTCCGGGGGACCCAGTACTTC.

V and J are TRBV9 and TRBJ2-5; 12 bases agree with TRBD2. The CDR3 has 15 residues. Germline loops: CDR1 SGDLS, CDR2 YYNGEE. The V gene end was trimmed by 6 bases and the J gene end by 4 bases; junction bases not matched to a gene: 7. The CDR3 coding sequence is TGTGCCAGCACGCTAGCGGGAGGGCCGGGAGAGACCCAGTACTTC. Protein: CASTLAGGPGETQYF.

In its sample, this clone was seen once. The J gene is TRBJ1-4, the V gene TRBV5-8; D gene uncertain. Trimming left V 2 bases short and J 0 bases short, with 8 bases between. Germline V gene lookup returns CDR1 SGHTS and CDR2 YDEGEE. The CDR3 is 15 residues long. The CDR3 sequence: CASSLSPTTNEKLFF. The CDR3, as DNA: TGTGCCAGCAGCTTATCCCCTACAACTAATGAAAAACTGTTTTTT.

Here the CDR3 DNA reads TGTGCCAGCAGCTCGCAACGGGGAACCGAAAAACTGTTTTTT. Amino acid sequence: CASSSQRGTEKLFF. The rearrangement uses TRBV5-4 and TRBJ1-4; no reliable D call. The length of the CDR3 is 14 residues. With 3 bases removed from V and 8 bases from J, the gap between germline ends came to 14 bases. Germline-derived CDR1 and CDR2 are SGHNT and YYREEE (reference sequence). The variable domain in full, completed from reference TRBV5-4 and TRBJ1-4, reads ETGVTQSPTHLIKTRGQQVTLRCSSQSGHNTVSWYQQALGQGPQFIFQYYREEENGRGNFPPRFSGLQFPNYSSELNVNALELDDSALYLCASSSQRGTEKLFFGSGTQLSVL.

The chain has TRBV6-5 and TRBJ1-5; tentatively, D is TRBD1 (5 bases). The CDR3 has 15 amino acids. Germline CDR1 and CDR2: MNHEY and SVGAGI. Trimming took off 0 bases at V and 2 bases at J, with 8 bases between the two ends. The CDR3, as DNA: TGTGCCAGCAGTTACTCGCAACAGGGCAATCAGCCCCAGCATTTT. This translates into CASSYSQQGNQPQHF.

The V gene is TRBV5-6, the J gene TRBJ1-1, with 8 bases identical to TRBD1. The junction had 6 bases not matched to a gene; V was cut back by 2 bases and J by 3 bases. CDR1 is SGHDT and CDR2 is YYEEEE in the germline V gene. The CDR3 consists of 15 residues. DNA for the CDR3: TGTGCCAGCAGCTTTTACCCGGGACAGGACACTGAAGCTTTCTTT. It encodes CASSFYPGQDTEAFF.

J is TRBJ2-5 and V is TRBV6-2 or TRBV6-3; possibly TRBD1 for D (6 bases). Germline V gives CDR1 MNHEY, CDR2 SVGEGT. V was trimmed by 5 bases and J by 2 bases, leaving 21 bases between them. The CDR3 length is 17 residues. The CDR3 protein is CASSLGQNLKQQETQYF. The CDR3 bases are TGTGCCAGCAGTCTAGGACAGAACTTAAAGCAACAAGAGACCCAGTACTTC.

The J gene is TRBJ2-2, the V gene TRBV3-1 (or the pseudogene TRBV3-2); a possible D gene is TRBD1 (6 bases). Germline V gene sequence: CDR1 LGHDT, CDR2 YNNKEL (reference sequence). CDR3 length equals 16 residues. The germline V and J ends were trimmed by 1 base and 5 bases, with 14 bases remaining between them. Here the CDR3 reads CASSQGRQGLTGELFF. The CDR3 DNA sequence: TGTGCCAGCAGCCAAGGGAGGCAGGGGTTGACCGGGGAGCTGTTTTTT.

The CDR3 bases are TGTGCCAGCAGCTTAGGGTCCACTTCCGTCTCCTACGAGCAGTACTTC. It yields the protein CASSLGSTSVSYEQYF. V is TRBV11-3 and J is TRBJ2-7; D call uncertain. CDR3 length: 16 amino acids. Per the germline V gene, CDR1 is SGHNT and CDR2 is YENEEA. V was clipped by 1 base and J by 0 bases, with 13 bases between them.

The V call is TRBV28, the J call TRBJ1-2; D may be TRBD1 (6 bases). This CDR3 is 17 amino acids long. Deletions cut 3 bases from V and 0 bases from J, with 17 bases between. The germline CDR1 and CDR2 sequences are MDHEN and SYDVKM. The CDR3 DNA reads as TGTGCCAGCAGTTTCGGTGGGACACCTCCCGCTAACTATGGCTACACCTTC. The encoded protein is CASSFGGTPPANYGYTF.

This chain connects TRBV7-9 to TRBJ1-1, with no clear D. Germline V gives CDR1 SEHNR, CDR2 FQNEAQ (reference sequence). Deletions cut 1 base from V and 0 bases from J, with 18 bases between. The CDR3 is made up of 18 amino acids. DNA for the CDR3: TGTGCCAGCAGCTTAGAGCAAGGACTTTACCTCATGAACACTGAAGCTTTCTTT. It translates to CASSLEQGLYLMNTEAFF.

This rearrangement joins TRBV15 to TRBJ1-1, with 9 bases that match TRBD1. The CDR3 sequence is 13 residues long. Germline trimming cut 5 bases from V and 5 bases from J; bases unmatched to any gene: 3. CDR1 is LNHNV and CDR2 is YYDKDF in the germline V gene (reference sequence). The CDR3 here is CATSWTGATEAFF. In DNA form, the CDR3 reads TGTGCCACCAGCTGGACAGGGGCTACTGAAGCTTTCTTT.

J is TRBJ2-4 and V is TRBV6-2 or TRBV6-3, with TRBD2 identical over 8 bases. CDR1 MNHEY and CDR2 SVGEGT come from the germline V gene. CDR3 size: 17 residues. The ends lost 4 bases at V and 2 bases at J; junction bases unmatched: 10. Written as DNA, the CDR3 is TGTGCCAGCAGTTCCCCGGGAGGGAAGTGGTCCAAAAACATTCAGTACTTC. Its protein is CASSSPGGKWSKNIQYF.

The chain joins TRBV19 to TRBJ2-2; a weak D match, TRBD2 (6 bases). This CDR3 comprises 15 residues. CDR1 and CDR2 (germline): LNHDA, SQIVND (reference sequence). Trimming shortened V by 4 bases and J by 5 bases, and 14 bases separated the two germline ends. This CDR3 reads CASSTGRRGTGELFF. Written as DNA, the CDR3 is TGTGCCAGTAGTACCGGGAGACGGGGAACCGGGGAGCTGTTTTTT.

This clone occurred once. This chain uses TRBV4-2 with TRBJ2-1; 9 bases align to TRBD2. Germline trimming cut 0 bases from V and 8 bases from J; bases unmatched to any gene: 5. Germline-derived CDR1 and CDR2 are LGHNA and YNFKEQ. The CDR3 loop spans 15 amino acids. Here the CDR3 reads CASSQEGLAGHEQFF. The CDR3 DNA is TGTGCCAGCAGCCAAGAAGGGCTAGCGGGGCATGAGCAGTTCTTC.

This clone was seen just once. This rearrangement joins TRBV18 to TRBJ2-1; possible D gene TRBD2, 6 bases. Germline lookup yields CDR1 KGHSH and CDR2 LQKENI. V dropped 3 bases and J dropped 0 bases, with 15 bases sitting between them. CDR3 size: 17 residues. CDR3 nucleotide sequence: TGTGCCAGCTCACCTTACCAGGAGGGGAGCTCCTACAATGAGCAGTTCTTC. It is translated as CASSPYQEGSSYNEQFF. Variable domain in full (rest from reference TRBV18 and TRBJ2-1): NAGVMQNPRHLVRRRGQEARLRCSPMKGHSHVYWYRQLPEEGLKFMVYLQKENIIDESGMPKERFSAEFPKEGPSILRIQQVVRGDSAAYFCASSPYQEGSSYNEQFFGPGTRLTVL.